This TCR beta chain emerged from a study of T-cell memory formation after mild COVID-19. This clonotype was observed a few times. This CDR3 region has 15 residues. Looked up from germline, CDR1 is MGHDK and CDR2 is SYGVNS. J was trimmed by 4 bases and V by 3 bases; bases with no gene match: 4. A single record per CDR3 protein comes from TCRdb applying MiXCR to the 5' RACE reads. The sample records about 430,000 distinct CDR3 sequences, 20% to 25% being singletons. The V call is TRBV25-1, the J call TRBJ2-3; 10 bases agree with TRBD2. This clonotype was obtained from an adult woman who had mild COVID-19 (a few samples of this study predate the infection). Cell type and time point are not known. Sequences were obtained from PBMCs or a T cell subset sorted from them (not recorded which). CDR3 in amino acids: CASSDPGTSADTQYF. The CDR3, as DNA: TGTGCCAGCAGTGATCCCGGGACTAGCGCAGATACGCAGTATTTT. Full variable domain (rest looked up from reference TRBV25-1 and TRBJ2-3): EADIYQTPRYLVIGTGKKITLECSQTMGHDKMYWYQQDPGMELHLIHYSYGVNSTEKGDLSSESTVSRIRTEHFPLTLESARPSHTSQYLCASSDPGTSADTQYFGPGTRLTVL.